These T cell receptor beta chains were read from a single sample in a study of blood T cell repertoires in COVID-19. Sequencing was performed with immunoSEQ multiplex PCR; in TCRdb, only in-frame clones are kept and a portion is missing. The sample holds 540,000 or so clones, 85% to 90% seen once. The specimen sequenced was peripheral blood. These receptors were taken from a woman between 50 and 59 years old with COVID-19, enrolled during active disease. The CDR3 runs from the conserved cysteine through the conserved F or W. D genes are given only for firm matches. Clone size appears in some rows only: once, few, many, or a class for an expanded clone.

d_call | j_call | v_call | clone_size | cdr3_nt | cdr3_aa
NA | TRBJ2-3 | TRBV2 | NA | TGTGCCAGCAGTGTTGGGCGGGGAGGCACAGATACGCAGTATTTT | CASSVGRGGTDTQYF
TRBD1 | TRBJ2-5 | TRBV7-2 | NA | TGTGCCAGCAGCTTGGGACAGGGGTACCAAGAGACCCAGTACTTC | CASSLGQGYQETQYF
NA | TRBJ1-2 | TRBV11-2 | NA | TGTGCCAGCAGCTTAGGTCCAGGGGAGGGCTATGGCTACACCTTC | CASSLGPGEGYGYTF
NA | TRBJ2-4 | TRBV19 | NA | TGTGCCAGTAGTATCTCAGGGGGAGGAAACATTCAGTACTTC | CASSISGGGNIQYF
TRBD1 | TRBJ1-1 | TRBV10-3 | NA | TGTGCCATCAGCTACACGGACAGGGGAATGGAGAATGAAGCTTTCTTT | CAISYTDRGMENEAFF
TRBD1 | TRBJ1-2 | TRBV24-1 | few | TGTGCCACCAGTGAATCCCAGGGGGGCTGGGGCTACACCTTC | CATSESQGGWGYTF
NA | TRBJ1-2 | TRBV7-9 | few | TGTGCCAGCAGCCGGGACGGGAGGAATGGCTACACCTTC | CASSRDGRNGYTF
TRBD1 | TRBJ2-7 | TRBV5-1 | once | TGCGCCAGCAGCTTAACCTCCGGGACAGCATACTTC | CASSLTSGTAYF
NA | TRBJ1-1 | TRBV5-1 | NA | TGCGCCAGCAGCTTGCGGGGTCCCTGGCTTAACACTGAAGCTTTCTTT | CASSLRGPWLNTEAFF
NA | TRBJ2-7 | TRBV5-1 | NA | TGCGCCAGCAGCTTGACAGGGCCCCCCTACGAGCAGTACTTC | CASSLTGPPYEQYF
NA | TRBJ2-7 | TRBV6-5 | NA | TGTGCCAGCAGTTTTACGACGGCGGGGGAGCAGTACTTC | CASSFTTAGEQYF
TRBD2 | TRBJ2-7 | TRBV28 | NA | TGTGCCAGCAGACCGGGACTAGCGGCATCCTACGAGCAGTACTTC | CASRPGLAASYEQYF
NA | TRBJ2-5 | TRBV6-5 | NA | TGTGCCAGCAGCGGGACGGGACTCCCGGGGACCCAGTACTTC | CASSGTGLPGTQYF
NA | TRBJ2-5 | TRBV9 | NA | TGTGCCAGCAGCGTAGGAGGCTTGCAAGAGACCCAGTACTTC | CASSVGGLQETQYF
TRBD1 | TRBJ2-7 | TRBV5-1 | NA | TGCGCCAGCAGCTTGGAGGGACAGGGTGACGAGCAGTACTTC | CASSLEGQGDEQYF
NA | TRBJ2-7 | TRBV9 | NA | TGTGCCAGCAGCTCCGGGGTATCCTACGAGCAGTACTTC | CASSSGVSYEQYF
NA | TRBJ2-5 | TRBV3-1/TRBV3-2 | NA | TGTGCCAGCAGCCAAGGGGCTCACAGCCAAGAGACCCAGTACTTC | CASSQGAHSQETQYF
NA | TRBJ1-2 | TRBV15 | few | TGTGCCACCAGCAGAGAAGGTGCTGAGCAGGGTGACGCCTATGGCTACACCTTC | CATSREGAEQGDAYGYTF
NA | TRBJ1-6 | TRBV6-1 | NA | TGTGCCAGCAGTGAAATGGGGCCCAAGACAAATTCACCCCTCCACTTT | CASSEMGPKTNSPLHF
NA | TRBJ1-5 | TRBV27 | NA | TGTGCCAGCGGGGAAGGGGTTCGGCAGCCCCAGCATTTT | CASGEGVRQPQHF
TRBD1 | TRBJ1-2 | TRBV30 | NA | TGTGCCTGGGCCCGGGGCAGGGGGAATTACGGCTACACCTTC | CAWARGRGNYGYTF
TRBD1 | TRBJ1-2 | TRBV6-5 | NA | TGTGCCAGCCAGCCGGGACAGGCTTATGGCTACACCTTC | CASQPGQAYGYTF
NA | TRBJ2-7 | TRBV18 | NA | TGTGCCAGCTCACCAGCTCAGGGGTCTTCGTCCGAGCAGTACTTC | CASSPAQGSSSEQYF
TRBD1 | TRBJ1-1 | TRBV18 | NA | TGTGCCAGCTCCCCACGAGGACAGGGGGCGAACGCTGAAGCTTTCTTT | CASSPRGQGANAEAFF
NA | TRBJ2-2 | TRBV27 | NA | TGTGCCAGCTGGCGGGCGGAGACCGGGGAGCTGTTTTTT | CASWRAETGELFF
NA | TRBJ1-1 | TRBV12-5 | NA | TGTGCTAGTGGTGAAAGGACAGCGAACACTGAAGCTTTCTTT | CASGERTANTEAFF
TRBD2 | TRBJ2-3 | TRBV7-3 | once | TGTGCCAGCAGCTCTACTAGCGCTCGGGATACGCAGTATTTT | CASSSTSARDTQYF
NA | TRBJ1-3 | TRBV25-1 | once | TGTGCCAGCAGTGATGTCTTCTCTGGAAACACCATATATTTT | CASSDVFSGNTIYF
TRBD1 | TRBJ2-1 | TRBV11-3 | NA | TGTGCCAGCAGCTCACCGGGACAGGGAGCGGGTGAGCAGTTCTTC | CASSSPGQGAGEQFF
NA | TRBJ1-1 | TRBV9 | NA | TGTGCCAGCAGCGTAGGGGGCGCGAACACTGAAGCTTTCTTT | CASSVGGANTEAFF
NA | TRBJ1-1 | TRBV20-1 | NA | TGCAGTGCTTTCGAGGGGGCTGAAGCTTTCTTT | CSAFEGAEAFF
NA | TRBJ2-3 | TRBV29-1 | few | TGCAGCGCCGGGGTTAACAGTCGGGATACGCAGTATTTT | CSAGVNSRDTQYF
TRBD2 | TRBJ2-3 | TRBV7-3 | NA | TGTGCCAGCAGCTTAAGACTAGCGGGGGGGAGCACAGATACGCAGTATTTT | CASSLRLAGGSTDTQYF
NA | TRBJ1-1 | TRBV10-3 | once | TGTGCCATCAGTGACGTTGACAGCCTGAACACTGAAGCTTTCTTT | CAISDVDSLNTEAFF
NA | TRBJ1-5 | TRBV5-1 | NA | TGCGCCAGCAGCCCCGAGGGGGGGATCCAGCCCCAGCATTTT | CASSPEGGIQPQHF
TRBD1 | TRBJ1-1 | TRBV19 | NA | TGTGCCAGTAGCGACAGGGGGCTCCCTCAGAACACTGAAGCTTTCTTT | CASSDRGLPQNTEAFF
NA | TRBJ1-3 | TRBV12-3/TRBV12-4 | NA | TGTGCCAGCAGTCGGGGTTCTGGAAACACCATATATTTT | CASSRGSGNTIYF
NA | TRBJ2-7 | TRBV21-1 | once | TGTGCCAGCAGCAAAGGGGGCAGGGACTACGAGCAGTACTTC | CASSKGGRDYEQYF
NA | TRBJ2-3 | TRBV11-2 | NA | TGTGCCAGCAGCTTCGGGGGAACAGATACGCAGTATTTT | CASSFGGTDTQYF
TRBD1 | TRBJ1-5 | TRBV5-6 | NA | TGTGCCAGCAGCCCCTCGACAGGGTCAAGCAATCAGCCCCAGCATTTT | CASSPSTGSSNQPQHF
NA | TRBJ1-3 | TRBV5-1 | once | TGCGCCAGCAGCTTGGTTGGCTCCAGCTCTGGAAACACCATATATTTT | CASSLVGSSSGNTIYF
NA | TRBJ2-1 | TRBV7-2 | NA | TGTGCCAGCAGCTTGAGAAAGAGCTCCTACAATGAGCAGTTCTTC | CASSLRKSSYNEQFF
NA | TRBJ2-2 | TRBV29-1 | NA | TGCACGGGGGAGACGAACACCGGGGAGCTGTTTTTT | CTGETNTGELFF
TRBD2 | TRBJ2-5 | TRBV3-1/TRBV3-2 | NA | TGTGCCAGCAGCCCCGGACTAGCGGGGGGGTACCAAGAGACCCAGTACTTC | CASSPGLAGGYQETQYF
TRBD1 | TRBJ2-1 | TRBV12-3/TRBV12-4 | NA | TGTGCCAGCACCACAGGGGTGGAGCAGTTCTTC | CASTTGVEQFF
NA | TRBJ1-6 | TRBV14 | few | TGTGCCAGCAGCCAAGCCCCGGGTTCACCCCTCCACTTT | CASSQAPGSPLHF
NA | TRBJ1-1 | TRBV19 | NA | TGTGCCAGTAAAATCGGACTCAGGAACACTGAAGCTTTCTTT | CASKIGLRNTEAFF
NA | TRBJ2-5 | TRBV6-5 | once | TGTGCCAGCAGGTCGGGGGTTTCAGAGACCCAGTACTTC | CASRSGVSETQYF
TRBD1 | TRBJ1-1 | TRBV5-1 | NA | TGCGCCAGCACCAAGGACAGGGGTAGGTCTGAAGCTTTCTTT | CASTKDRGRSEAFF
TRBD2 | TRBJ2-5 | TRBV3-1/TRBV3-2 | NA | TGTGCCAGCAGCAAACTAGCGGGGGGTGAGACCCAGTACTTC | CASSKLAGGETQYF
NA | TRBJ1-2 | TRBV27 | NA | TGTGCCAGCAGTAGAGGCCAGGGCGTACTAACTAACTATGGCTACACCTTC | CASSRGQGVLTNYGYTF
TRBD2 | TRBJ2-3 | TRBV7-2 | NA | TGTGCCAGCAGCTTAGTAGGGTCAAGCGGGGGAGATACGCAGTATTTT | CASSLVGSSGGDTQYF
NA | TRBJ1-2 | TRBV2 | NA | TGTGCCAGCATAAGACAGCCACCCTTCTATGGCTACACCTTC | CASIRQPPFYGYTF
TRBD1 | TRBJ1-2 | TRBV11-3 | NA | TGTGCCAGCAGCTTAGGGGATAACGACAGGGGATGTGGCTACACCTTC | CASSLGDNDRGCGYTF
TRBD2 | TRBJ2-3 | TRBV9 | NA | TGTGCCAGCAGCGTGGGGCTAGCGGCTAGCACAGATACGCAGTATTTT | CASSVGLAASTDTQYF
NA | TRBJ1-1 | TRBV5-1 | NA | TGCGCCAGCAGCTTGGCGGGACTAGTGAACACTGAAGCTTTCTTT | CASSLAGLVNTEAFF
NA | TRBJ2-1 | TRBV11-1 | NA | TGTGCCAGCAGCTTAGAGCCCGCCTACAATGAGCAGTTCTTC | CASSLEPAYNEQFF
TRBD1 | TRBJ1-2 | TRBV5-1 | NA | TGCGCCAGCAGCCCGGGGGACAGGGAGGGTTACGGCTACACCTTC | CASSPGDREGYGYTF
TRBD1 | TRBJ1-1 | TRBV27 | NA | TGTGCCAGCAGTTTCCAGGGGGGAACTGAAGCTTTCTTT | CASSFQGGTEAFF
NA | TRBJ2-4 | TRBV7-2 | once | TGTGCCAGCAGCGCGGATCCAGCCAAAAACATTCAGTACTTC | CASSADPAKNIQYF